This T cell receptor beta chain was observed in a study of T cell changes during pregnancy in multiple sclerosis (dated by TCRdb to the late 2010s). Broadly, across the study: The study looked at changes in the T cell repertoire across pregnancy in women with multiple sclerosis.

For this clone: Its recognized antigen is unknown. One base away there is no much larger clone; base qualities are not given.

Library construction relied on the immunoSEQ multiplex PCR assay. In TCRdb, the immuneACCESS table is reduced to in-frame sequences with V and J assigned. These tables do not hold every clone; where another copy was compared, an unresolved V gene accounts for under half, and the others remain unexplained. The sample table lists about 75,000 clones, 94% of them with a count of one. More than 0.12% of the sample is held by the ten biggest clonotypes. Spanning cysteine to phenylalanine, the CDR3 consists of 15 amino acids. Only the CDR3 portion is preserved as DNA: 45 bases, with reading frame beginning at the first base. V lost 4 bases and J lost 4 bases, and the count of bases not matched to a germline gene is 10. CDR1 MDHEN and CDR2 SYDVKM were looked up in the germline V gene.

The TCR comes from a female donor with multiple sclerosis, enrolled in a pregnancy study. The specimen was CD4+ T cells from peripheral blood mononuclear cells, collected after pregnancy. The chain links TRBV28 with TRBJ2-7, with 7 bases aligning to TRBD2. The CDR3 loop reads CASSSSGPDKYEQYF. The DNA sequence is TGTGCCAGCAGTTCTAGCGGACCGGATAAATACGAGCAGTACTTC.